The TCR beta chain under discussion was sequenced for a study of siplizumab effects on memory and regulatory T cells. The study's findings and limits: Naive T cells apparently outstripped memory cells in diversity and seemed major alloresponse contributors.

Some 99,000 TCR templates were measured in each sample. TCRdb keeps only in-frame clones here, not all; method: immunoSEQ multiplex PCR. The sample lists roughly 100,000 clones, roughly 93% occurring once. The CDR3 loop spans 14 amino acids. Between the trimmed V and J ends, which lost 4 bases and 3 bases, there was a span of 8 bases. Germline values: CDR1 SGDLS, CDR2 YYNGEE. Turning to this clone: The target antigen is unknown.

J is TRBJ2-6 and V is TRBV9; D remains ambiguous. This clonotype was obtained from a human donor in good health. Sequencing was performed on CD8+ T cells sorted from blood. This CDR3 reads CASSTDLGANVLTF. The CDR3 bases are TGTGCCAGCAGCACCGACCTTGGGGCCAACGTCCTGACTTTC.